Listed below are T cell receptor beta chains from one sample, sequenced in a study of T cell responses to AZD1222 COVID-19 vaccine. The repertoire was sequenced with immunoSEQ multiplex PCR; TCRdb's copy has only in-frame clones and lacks some. The sample includes 100,000 to 150,000 clones, more than 75% seen only once; the top ten take 20% to 25%. Sequenced here: peripheral blood, sampled on day 0 of AZD1222 vaccination. These receptors were collected from an adult in good health. CDR3s leave out the opening cysteine and the closing phenylalanine or tryptophan.

J	V	CDR3
TRBJ2-1	TRBV7-2	ASSPDRTDNEQF
TRBJ2-1	TRBV7-3	ASSLTTGAYNEQF
TRBJ2-7	TRBV6-5	ASSYSGEFEQY
TRBJ1-2	TRBV12-3/TRBV12-4	ASSLGGIGGYT
TRBJ1-3	TRBV14	ASSQDRNTIY
TRBJ1-2	TRBV4-1	ASSQDSTAPYGYT
TRBJ2-2	TRBV5-4	ASSSRTSGTTGELF
TRBJ2-3	TRBV5-1	ASSGRTGIFTDTQY
TRBJ1-6	TRBV5-5	ASSQLGRIGALH
TRBJ1-2	TRBV28	ASTQTGGYGYGYT
TRBJ1-2	TRBV3-1/TRBV3-2	ASSQRTGRGYGYT
TRBJ1-1	TRBV15	ATSPRDRGVPWTEAF
TRBJ2-2	TRBV7-2	ASSLSPGGRGGNTGELF
TRBJ1-1	TRBV6-2/TRBV6-3	ASSPWIFGDTEAF
TRBJ2-3	TRBV5-1	ASSAPTGTGESDTQY
TRBJ1-2	TRBV7-9	ASSVEGASYGYT
TRBJ2-1	TRBV28	ASLKGGAYNEQF
TRBJ1-5	TRBV6-5	ASSYSFGNQPQH
TRBJ2-1	TRBV6-5	ASSIRDSYNEQF
TRBJ2-2	TRBV9	ASSAGGSNTGELF
TRBJ2-1	TRBV7-6	ASSTSGGAWYEQF
TRBJ2-2	TRBV9	ASSVDRGTGELF
TRBJ1-2	TRBV28	ASSQLTGTDGGYT
TRBJ2-2	TRBV2	ASSQRTITGELF
TRBJ1-6	TRBV19	ASSIGMDSPLH
TRBJ1-3	TRBV4-3	ASSQMAGYAGNTIY
TRBJ1-6	TRBV6-6	ASSFKDKVNNSPLH
TRBJ2-3	TRBV6-1	ASSEHYTDTQY
TRBJ1-3	TRBV4-3	ASSQSQGTGNTIY
TRBJ2-1	TRBV12-5	ASGLAPAAGLYNEQF
TRBJ1-2	TRBV4-3	ASSQDSKHGYT
TRBJ1-6	TRBV5-4	ASSAGTYNSPLH
TRBJ1-1	TRBV9	ASSARQGTKNTEAF
TRBJ1-1	TRBV14	ASSQQIAGEAF
TRBJ2-7	TRBV27	ASSLSDRGLDEQY
TRBJ1-5	TRBV5-6	ASSLEGYNQPQH
TRBJ2-1	TRBV15	ATSRESGGIYNEQF
TRBJ1-5	TRBV27	ASSLTGGQNQPQH
TRBJ1-2	TRBV6-2/TRBV6-3	ASSSSGGYT
TRBJ2-7	TRBV19	ASRRAGGWEQY
TRBJ1-1	TRBV6-5	ASSYDSWTSTEAF
TRBJ1-5	TRBV7-8	ASSSREALPSNQPQH
TRBJ2-1	TRBV14	ASSQSSGGLRQF
TRBJ1-1	TRBV6-5	ASSYSGTLNTEAF
TRBJ2-2	TRBV10-3	AISRRDSRANTGELF
TRBJ2-6	TRBV28	ASSSPNSGANVLT
TRBJ2-2	TRBV5-1	ASSLEGSPVTGELF
TRBJ2-3	TRBV6-6	ASSPWGQTLFSFSTDTQY
TRBJ1-5	TRBV5-1	ASSITGDSNQPQH
TRBJ1-1	TRBV4-2	ASSQDREGGTEAF
TRBJ2-1	TRBV7-9	ASSLSGSDEQF
TRBJ1-1	TRBV20-1	SAREGGEAF
TRBJ1-2	TRBV2	ASSAGSLSYGYT
TRBJ1-6	TRBV4-2	ASSQVGQGSPLH
TRBJ1-1	TRBV2	ASTGTSTEAF
TRBJ2-2	TRBV30	AWMRGPLGTGELF
TRBJ1-2	TRBV12-3/TRBV12-4	ASNLRGAVGYT
TRBJ2-3	TRBV6-5	ASSYKGFSSTDTQY
TRBJ1-2	TRBV20-1	SAPRAPGYT
TRBJ1-1	TRBV5-1	ASSFGGGSGEAF